A selection of T cell receptor beta chains follows, all from one sample in a study of identical twins. TCRdb analysed the 5' RACE reads with MiXCR anew, one entry per CDR3 protein. Of about 240,000 distinct CDR3 sequences in the sample, roughly 13% were seen once. This sample was also put to use in a study of yellow fever vaccine responses in identical twins.

Sequenced material: memory (CD45RO+) T cells sorted from blood. These receptors were taken from a woman between 18 and 29 years old in good health. The CDR3 runs from the conserved cysteine through the conserved F or W. The order of the fields is D gene, J gene, clone size, V gene, CDR3 DNA, CDR3 protein. D genes are given only for firm matches. Size is omitted from some rows. Given values are once, few, many or a class for expanded clones.

D: -; J: TRBJ2-2; size: -; V: TRBV3-1; DNA: TGTGCCAGCAGCCAAGCGAGTTTGATTAAAACCGGGGAGCTGTTTTTT; CDR3: CASSQASLIKTGELFF
D: -; J: TRBJ2-2; size: few; V: TRBV7-2; DNA: TGTGCCAGCATCGATGGAAGGGGATTGGGCGGGGAGCTGTTTTTT; CDR3: CASIDGRGLGGELFF
D: TRBD2; J: TRBJ2-1; size: few; V: TRBV3-1; DNA: TGTGCCAGCAGCCAAGTAGCGGGAGGGCCGAAGGGTGAGCAGTTCTTC; CDR3: CASSQVAGGPKGEQFF
D: -; J: TRBJ2-7; size: few; V: TRBV6-1; DNA: TGTGCCAGCAGGGGCCAGTCGACCACCTACGAGCAGTACTTC; CDR3: CASRGQSTTYEQYF
D: TRBD1; J: TRBJ2-7; size: -; V: TRBV25-1; DNA: TGTGCCAGCAGTGGTCCCACGGTAGGACAGGGATCCTACGAGCAGTACTTC; CDR3: CASSGPTVGQGSYEQYF
D: TRBD1; J: TRBJ2-1; size: -; V: TRBV6-5; DNA: TGTGCCAGCAGTTACTCGAGGGACAGTTATTACAATGAGCAGTTCTTC; CDR3: CASSYSRDSYYNEQFF
D: -; J: TRBJ2-3; size: few; V: TRBV21-1; DNA: TGTGCCAGCAGCAAAGAGGTATTGGGTAGGCCCACAGATACGCAGTATTTT; CDR3: CASSKEVLGRPTDTQYF
D: TRBD2; J: TRBJ2-1; size: -; V: TRBV20-1; DNA: TGCAGTGCTACCTCCCGAGCGGGAGGGGTCTACAATGAGCAGTTCTTC; CDR3: CSATSRAGGVYNEQFF
D: -; J: TRBJ2-5; size: -; V: TRBV4-3; DNA: TGCGCCAGCAGCCAAGATATAGGGGGGAAGACCCAGTACTTC; CDR3: CASSQDIGGKTQYF
D: -; J: TRBJ1-5; size: -; V: TRBV20-1; DNA: TGCAGTGCTAGTAGCGAAGGACAACCCAATCAGCCCCAGCATTTT; CDR3: CSASSEGQPNQPQHF
D: TRBD2; J: TRBJ2-3; size: -; V: TRBV20-1; DNA: TGCAGTGCTAGGCCGGGACTAGGATTAACAGATACGCAGTATTTT; CDR3: CSARPGLGLTDTQYF
D: TRBD2; J: TRBJ2-7; size: -; V: TRBV25-1; DNA: TGTGCCAGCGGGAGGGATTACTACGAGCAGTACTTC; CDR3: CASGRDYYEQYF
D: TRBD2; J: TRBJ2-7; size: few; V: TRBV20-1; DNA: TGCAGTGCTAGAGAGTCTAGCGGGATCTACGAGCAGTACTTC; CDR3: CSARESSGIYEQYF
D: -; J: TRBJ2-3; size: few; V: TRBV15; DNA: TGTGCCACCAGCAGAGCCCAGGGCTACACAGATACGCAGTATTTT; CDR3: CATSRAQGYTDTQYF
D: -; J: TRBJ2-4; size: few; V: TRBV5-6; DNA: TGTGCCAGCAGCTTGTATCGCGGAGTTCTAGCCAAAAACATTCAGTACTTC; CDR3: CASSLYRGVLAKNIQYF
D: -; J: TRBJ2-1; size: -; V: TRBV15; DNA: TGTGCCACCAGCAGAGATTTCGTAGGGGATGAGCAGTTCTTC; CDR3: CATSRDFVGDEQFF
D: TRBD2; J: TRBJ2-3; size: few; V: TRBV6-5; DNA: TGTGCCAGCAGTTACGGGACTATTTCAGATACGCAGTATTTT; CDR3: CASSYGTISDTQYF
D: TRBD1; J: TRBJ2-7; size: -; V: TRBV5-1; DNA: TGCGCCAGCAGCCCGGAGGCCAGACAGGGCTACGAGCAGTACTTC; CDR3: CASSPEARQGYEQYF
D: -; J: TRBJ2-5; size: -; V: TRBV12-3/TRBV12-4; DNA: TGTGCCAGCGGGAAGACGGGGCAGGGAATCAGTACCCAGTACTTC; CDR3: CASGKTGQGISTQYF
D: TRBD1; J: TRBJ2-1; size: many; V: TRBV7-2; DNA: TGTGCCAGCAGCTCAGGGGGCCAACCAAACAATGAGCAGTTCTTC; CDR3: CASSSGGQPNNEQFF
D: TRBD2; J: TRBJ2-5; size: few; V: TRBV5-1; DNA: TGCGCCAGCAGCTATAGCGGGAGGGGCGGGGAGACCCAGTACTTC; CDR3: CASSYSGRGGETQYF
D: -; J: TRBJ1-1; size: many; V: TRBV5-1; DNA: TGCGCCAGCAGCCCCCTCAAGGGAGGAATTGAAGCTTTCTTT; CDR3: CASSPLKGGIEAFF
D: -; J: TRBJ2-1; size: few; V: TRBV21-1; DNA: TGTGCCAGCAGCAAACGCCGGGAGGGGCGCTTCTACAATGAGCAGTTCTTC; CDR3: CASSKRREGRFYNEQFF
D: -; J: TRBJ2-7; size: -; V: TRBV20-1; DNA: TGCAGTGCTAGAGAAGTAGTGGCGGGATCGTACGAGCAGTACTTC; CDR3: CSAREVVAGSYEQYF
D: -; J: TRBJ2-2; size: -; V: TRBV3-1; DNA: TGTGCCAGCAGCCAAGAAGGGGGAACCGGGGAGCTGTTTTTT; CDR3: CASSQEGGTGELFF
D: -; J: TRBJ2-5; size: once; V: TRBV5-5; DNA: TGTGCCAGCAGCGTCGAGAAAACCTTGGGCTGGGGAGAGACCCAGTACTTC; CDR3: CASSVEKTLGWGETQYF
D: -; J: TRBJ2-1; size: -; V: TRBV30; DNA: TGTGCCTCATCCGCCGGACGACGTGAGCAGTTCTTC; CDR3: CASSAGRREQFF
D: TRBD2; J: TRBJ2-3; size: few; V: TRBV6-1; DNA: TGTGCCAGCAGGACCCTAGCGGGGGGGTCCGATACGCAGTATTTT; CDR3: CASRTLAGGSDTQYF
D: -; J: TRBJ2-7; size: few; V: TRBV6-2/TRBV6-3; DNA: TGTGCCAGCATCACAGGGCTCAGAGGCGGTCCCGAGCAGTACTTC; CDR3: CASITGLRGGPEQYF
D: TRBD1; J: TRBJ1-1; size: -; V: TRBV27; DNA: TGTGCCAGCAGTACCCGGACAGGGAAACTGAACACTGAAGCTTTCTTT; CDR3: CASSTRTGKLNTEAFF
D: TRBD2; J: TRBJ2-1; size: many; V: TRBV29-1; DNA: TGCAGCGCAACGGGACGGTTCGGGAGGGACAATGAGCAGTTCTTC; CDR3: CSATGRFGRDNEQFF
D: TRBD1; J: TRBJ1-2; size: many; V: TRBV6-1; DNA: TGTGCCAGCAGTGAGGACAGGGTAGAGTATGGCTACACCTTC; CDR3: CASSEDRVEYGYTF